This T cell receptor (beta chain) was sequenced during a study of response to subunit inactivated influenza vaccine. Notes on the study in general: There was a suggestion from the authors that each seasonal influenza vaccination recruits few new T cells.

This clonotype was counted at least ten times. Its antigen is as yet unknown. V shed 0 bases and J shed 4 bases, with 11 bases lying between them. The CDR3 has 15 amino acids. Germline V lookup: CDR1 SGDLS, CDR2 YYNGEE. TCRdb used MiXCR to reprocess the RT-PCR reads, holding one entry per CDR3 protein. The sample has more than 600,000 distinct CDR3 sequences, about 18% seen once. The TCR originated in a man aged 45-65 years who received an inactivated influenza vaccine. The rearrangement links TRBV9 to TRBJ2-1; D might be TRBD1 (6 bases). The material was PBMCs from blood, obtained less than 6 days after vaccination. The CDR3 DNA is TGTGCCAGCAGCGTAGACAGGGCTAGATACAATGAGCAGTTCTTC. It encodes CASSVDRARYNEQFF. Supplemented by reference TRBV9 and TRBJ2-1, the full variable domain reads DSGVTQTPKHLITATGQRVTLRCSPRSGDLSVYWYQQSLDQGLQFLIQYYNGEERAKGNILERFSAQQFPDLHSELNLSSLELGDSALYFCASSVDRARYNEQFFGPGTRLTVL.